The 9 T cell receptor beta chains below all came from one sample that was sequenced in a study of T cells after posttransplantation cyclophosphamide. Cells defined as naive were viable CD3+CD4+ or CD3+CD8+ and CCR7+CD45RA+CD45RO-CD95-CD27+CD28+. Libraries were prepared by immunoSEQ multiplex PCR; TCRdb keeps only in-frame clonotypes and omits some of them. The sample holds some 30,000 clones, over 75% seen once. Sequencing was performed on naive CD4+ T cells sorted from blood. Receptor source: a man in his thirties or forties in good health and a related stem cell transplant donor.

The chain links TRBV19 to TRBJ1-5; a weak D match, TRBD1 (6 bases). The germline gives CDR1 LNHDA, CDR2 SQIVND (reference sequence). The V end was cut by 10 bases, the J end by 8 bases, with 15 bases between. CDR3 length equals 12 residues. The CDR3 loop reads CATRDTREPQHF. The CDR3 nucleotides are TGTGCCACCCGGGACACGAGGGAGCCCCAGCATTTT.

This clone was recorded once. The chain employs TRBV11-2 and TRBJ1-2; 11 bases align to TRBD1. CDR1 is SGHAT and CDR2 is FQNNGV in the germline V gene. The CDR3 length is 14 residues. The V segment lost 3 bases and the J segment 8 bases; nucleotides outside the gene matches: 5. CDR3 region: CASSFGQGARGYTF. CDR3 sequence (DNA): TGTGCCAGCAGCTTCGGACAGGGGGCGAGAGGCTACACCTTC.

V is TRBV7-3 and J is TRBJ2-5; D is possibly TRBD2 (7 bases). Germline-derived CDR1 and CDR2 are SGHTA and FQGTGA. V lost 8 bases and J 4 bases, leaving 23 bases between the germline ends. The CDR3 has 16 amino acids. CDR3 nucleotide sequence: TGTGCCAGCCCAAGGGAGTTAGGGGGGGAAGGAGAGACCCAGTACTTC. Its protein product is CASPRELGGEGETQYF.

The gene calls are TRBV6-1 and TRBJ1-2; D is unresolved. Germline V gene sequence: CDR1 MNHNS, CDR2 SASEGT. V shed 8 bases and J shed 0 bases, with 10 bases lying between them. There are 13 residues in the CDR3. The CDR3 reads CASFGGTNYGYTF. The CDR3 DNA follows: TGTGCCAGCTTCGGAGGCACTAACTATGGCTACACCTTC.

The genes are TRBV18 and TRBJ2-5; D might be TRBD1 (6 bases). The V end lost 2 bases, the J end lost 0 bases, and 10 bases lay between the germline ends. This CDR3 is 15 amino acids long. Germline V gene lookup returns CDR1 KGHSH and CDR2 LQKENI. As DNA, the CDR3 is TGTGCCAGCTCACCAGGACAGAAGTACCAAGAGACCCAGTACTTC. It specifies CASSPGQKYQETQYF. The whole variable domain, remainder taken from reference TRBV18 and TRBJ2-5, is NAGVMQNPRHLVRRRGQEARLRCSPMKGHSHVYWYRQLPEEGLKFMVYLQKENIIDESGMPKERFSAEFPKEGPSILRIQQVVRGDSAAYFCASSPGQKYQETQYFGPGTRLLVL.

This chain connects TRBV5-1 to TRBJ2-7; TRBD2 aligns across 11 bases. V trimming: 1 base; J trimming: 0 bases; junction bases outside the gene matches: 6. This CDR3 contains 17 residues. Germline V gene sequence: CDR1 SGHRS, CDR2 YFSETQ. CDR3 residues: CASSLPSGGPSSYEQYF. CDR3 in DNA: TGCGCCAGCAGCTTGCCTAGCGGGGGGCCCAGCTCCTACGAGCAGTACTTC.

This CDR3 reads CASSQGLPVVATEAFF. CDR3 in DNA: TGCGCCAGCAGCCAAGGACTCCCTGTGGTGGCAACTGAAGCTTTCTTT. The chain uses TRBV4-3 and TRBJ1-1, with D uncertain. V lost 1 base and J lost 5, with 17 bases in between. This CDR3 has 16 residues. Germline V gene sequence: CDR1 LGHNA, CDR2 YSLEER.

CDR3 protein: CASSISQGNYGYTF. The CDR3 coding sequence is TGTGCCAGCAGTATCTCTCAGGGGAACTATGGCTACACCTTC. The rearrangement joins TRBV6-5 to TRBJ1-2, with a weak D call TRBD1 (6 bases). Trimming removed 5 bases at V and 2 bases at J, with 12 bases between. From germline, CDR1 is MNHEY and CDR2 SVGAGI. The length of the CDR3 is 14 residues.

The chain carries TRBV5-1 and TRBJ2-1; 11 positions agree with TRBD2. Germline trimming cut 4 bases from V and 0 bases from J; bases unmatched to any gene: 6. Germline V gives CDR1 SGHRS, CDR2 YFSETQ. This CDR3 contains 17 residues. This CDR3 is CASSPGLAGDSYNEQFF. Here the CDR3 DNA reads TGCGCCAGCAGCCCAGGACTAGCGGGCGACTCCTACAATGAGCAGTTCTTC.